The 28 T cell receptor beta chains presented below share a single source sample, sequenced in a study of early T cells in non-severe SARS-CoV-2 infection. Each CDR3 protein is one row after TCRdb ran MiXCR on the 5' RACE reads. The sample records 35,000 to 45,000 distinct CDR3 sequences, less than 7.5% being singletons. Specimen: whole blood, collected at baseline. The receptors shown here come from an adult who was a healthcare worker with PCR-confirmed SARS-CoV-2 infection or an uninfected control (not recorded which).

This clonotype was detected many times. The chain carries TRBV5-1 and TRBJ2-1; D is perhaps TRBD1 (6 bases). This CDR3 is 17 amino acids long. The V gene lost 4 bases and the J gene lost 4 bases, with 21 bases spanning the gap. Germline values: CDR1 SGHRS, CDR2 YFSETQ. CDR3: CASSLRAGTTIYNEQFF. CDR3 coding DNA: TGCGCCAGCAGCCTCCGCGCCGGGACAACGATTTACAATGAGCAGTTCTTC.

This clonotype was detected only a few times. V is TRBV29-1 and J is TRBJ2-2; no firm D call. Trimming shortened V by 4 bases and J by 0 bases, and 9 bases separated the two germline ends. The CDR3 totals 14 residues. Germline CDR1 reads SQVTM; CDR2 reads ANQGSEA. The CDR3 coding sequence is TGCAGCGTTGGAAAGATCGCGAACACCGGGGAGCTGTTTTTT. It is translated as CSVGKIANTGELFF.

The rearrangement joins TRBV4-1 to TRBJ2-1; D might be TRBD2 (5 bases). V lost 6 bases to trimming and J lost 5 bases, with 17 bases between them. Germline V gene sequence: CDR1 MGHRA, CDR2 YSYEKL. CDR3 length: 15 residues. The CDR3 nucleotides are TGCGCCAGCAGTGAGAAAGACTATTTCGACAATGAGCAGTTCTTC. Translation gives CASSEKDYFDNEQFF.

About this clonotype: This may be a read error: a much more frequent sequence differs by one nucleotide. The V call is TRBV7-9, the J call TRBJ1-4, with 8 bases aligning to TRBD1. Germline assignment: CDR1 SEHNR and CDR2 FQNEAQ (reference sequence). The CDR3 covers 14 residues. This CDR3 reads CVSSSRTGTEKLFF. As DNA, the CDR3 is TGTGTCAGCAGCTCCAGGACAGGGACTGAAAAACTGTTTTTT.

This clonotype was picked up a small number of times. The rearrangement links TRBV5-4 to TRBJ2-2; D gene uncertain. The germline V and J ends were trimmed by 3 bases and 4 bases, with 10 bases remaining between them. This CDR3 contains 14 residues. Germline-derived CDR1 and CDR2 are SGHNT and YYREEE (reference sequence). This chain's CDR3 is CASSSGQITGELFF. CDR3 DNA: TGTGCCAGCAGCTCCGGGCAGATCACCGGGGAGCTGTTTTTT. Variable domain in full (rest from reference TRBV5-4 and TRBJ2-2): ETGVTQSPTHLIKTRGQQVTLRCSSQSGHNTVSWYQQALGQGPQFIFQYYREEENGRGNFPPRFSGLQFPNYSSELNVNALELDDSALYLCASSSGQITGELFFGEGSRLTVL.

This clonotype was recorded many times. The chain has TRBV20-1 and TRBJ1-5, with TRBD1 as a possible D gene (5 bases). Germline V gene sequence: CDR1 DFQATT, CDR2 SNEGSKA (reference sequence). The CDR3 runs to 14 residues. Trimming took off 4 bases at V and 2 bases at J, with 12 bases between the two ends. The CDR3 region has the DNA TGCAGTGCTAATTCGGGGGTAGGCAATCAGCCCCAGCATTTT. This encodes CSANSGVGNQPQHF.

This clonotype was picked up many times. The V call is TRBV9, the J call TRBJ2-5, with 11 bases lining up with TRBD2. After removal of 0 bases from V and 4 bases from J, the junction contained 5 bases not matched to a gene. This CDR3 comprises 16 residues. Germline V gene data show CDR1 as SGDLS and CDR2 as YYNGEE. CDR3 in amino acids: CASSVGTSGSTETQYF. CDR3 coding DNA: TGTGCCAGCAGCGTAGGTACTAGCGGGAGTACAGAGACCCAGTACTTC. The complete variable domain, with remaining parts taken from reference TRBV9 and TRBJ2-5, reads DSGVTQTPKHLITATGQRVTLRCSPRSGDLSVYWYQQSLDQGLQFLIQYYNGEERAKGNILERFSAQQFPDLHSELNLSSLELGDSALYFCASSVGTSGSTETQYFGPGTRLLVL.

CDR3 region: CASSYAGGRARDTQYF. CDR3 coding DNA: TGTGCCAGCAGTTACGCAGGCGGGAGGGCCAGGGATACGCAGTATTTT. The chain carries TRBV6-5 and TRBJ2-3, with TRBD2 matching 9 bases. Trimming took 2 bases from V and 6 from J; bases not matched to a gene: 9. The CDR3 contains 16 residues. CDR1 is MNHEY, CDR2 SVGAGI, per germline.

This clonotype was seen at least ten times. The V gene is TRBV9, the J gene TRBJ2-2; 10 nucleotides align to TRBD2. The CDR3 is 15 amino acids. J lost 5 bases, V lost 0 bases, and 1 base had no gene match. From germline, CDR1 is SGDLS and CDR2 YYNGEE. This CDR3 reads CASSVEAGGTGELFF. In nucleotides, the CDR3 is TGTGCCAGCAGCGTAGAAGCGGGAGGGACCGGGGAGCTGTTTTTT.

This clonotype came up a few times. The rearrangement joins TRBV5-1 to TRBJ2-3, with TRBD2 matching over 12 bases. Trimming cost V 4 bases and J 0 bases; bases outside gene matches: 3. The CDR3 extends over 16 amino acids. Germline assignment: CDR1 SGHRS and CDR2 YFSETQ. The CDR3 loop is CASSRGTSGSTDTQYF. CDR3 bases: TGCGCCAGCAGCAGAGGGACTAGCGGGAGCACAGATACGCAGTATTTT.

This clonotype was detected many times. The J gene is TRBJ1-5, the V gene TRBV20-1; D might be TRBD1 (5 bases). V was clipped by 4 bases and J by 4 bases, with 14 bases between them. This CDR3 spans 14 amino acids. CDR1 DFQATT and CDR2 SNEGSKA come from the germline V gene (reference sequence). CDR3 DNA sequence: TGCAGTGCTACGGGAATGGGGGGTAATCAGCCCCAGCATTTT. Translated, it gives CSATGMGGNQPQHF.

V and J are TRBV7-3 and TRBJ2-1, with unresolved D. Germline lookup yields CDR1 SGHTA and CDR2 FQGTGA. CDR3 length: 10 amino acids. Trimming took off 8 bases at V and 11 bases at J, with 10 bases between the two ends. CDR3 region: CASPHTKQFF. DNA for the CDR3: TGTGCCAGCCCCCACACCAAGCAGTTCTTC.

This clonotype was picked up many times. The chain carries TRBV20-1 and TRBJ2-7; 8 bases are a match to TRBD2. The CDR3 runs 15 residues. In germline, CDR1 is DFQATT, CDR2 SNEGSKA (reference sequence). V was pared by 1 base and J by 5 bases, with 10 bases of the junction left unmatched. Here the CDR3 DNA reads TGCAGTGCTAGAGTCCCCGGGACTAGTCGGCACGAGCAGTACTTC. This codes for CSARVPGTSRHEQYF.

This clonotype was seen a few times. The V and J genes are TRBV7-3 and TRBJ1-6; D gene unclear. CDR1 SGHTA and CDR2 FQGTGA come from the germline V gene. The CDR3 spans 12 residues. V dropped 5 bases and J dropped 7 bases, with 6 bases sitting between them. This CDR3 is CASSHPNSPLHF. The CDR3 DNA reads TGTGCCAGCAGCCATCCAAATTCACCCCTCCACTTT.

This clonotype has just a few counts. The CDR3 nucleotides read TGTGCCAGCAGCCGTATTAGCGGGAGGGTCCCCGATACGCAGTATTTT. It codes for CASSRISGRVPDTQYF. The chain couples TRBV6-6 to TRBJ2-3; 11 bases line up with TRBD2. V dropped 6 bases and J dropped 6; count of bases not matched to a gene: 11. There are 16 residues in the CDR3. Germline values: CDR1 MNHNY, CDR2 SVGAGI (reference sequence).

This chain joins TRBV7-9 and TRBJ2-1; TRBD2 might be the D (5 bases). The CDR3 has 14 amino acids. V was pared by 2 bases and J by 4 bases, with 9 bases between. CDR1 and CDR2 from the germline V gene are SEHNR and FQNEAQ (reference sequence). The CDR3 DNA reads as TGTGCCAGCAGCTTAAGCGGTAATTACAATGAGCAGTTCTTC. As protein: CASSLSGNYNEQFF.

The chain has TRBV7-9 and TRBJ2-3; D perhaps matches TRBD1 (5 bases). Germline CDR1 and CDR2: SEHNR and FQNEAQ (reference sequence). V was clipped by 1 base and J by 4 bases, with 6 bases between them. The CDR3 has 13 amino acids. The CDR3 sequence: CASSLVGPDTQYF. The CDR3 DNA reads as TGTGCCAGCAGCTTAGTGGGGCCAGATACGCAGTATTTT.

The gene calls are TRBV20-1 and TRBJ1-5; 7 positions match TRBD1. The CDR3 length is 15 residues. Trimming removed 3 bases from V and 0 bases from J; junction bases left unmatched: 5. The germline V gene encodes CDR1 DFQATT and CDR2 SNEGSKA (reference sequence). CDR3 sequence reads: CSASNRGYSNQPQHF. The CDR3 DNA follows: TGCAGTGCTAGTAACAGGGGATATAGCAATCAGCCCCAGCATTTT.

This clonotype was counted at least ten times. The V and J genes are TRBV11-2 and TRBJ1-1, with 10 bases aligning to TRBD1. Germline-derived CDR1 and CDR2 are SGHAT and FQNNGV. V shed 3 bases, J shed 0 bases, and the junction held 10 bases outside the gene matches. The CDR3 spans 18 residues. The CDR3 region is CASSLVTGGSGMNTEAFF. CDR3 in DNA: TGTGCCAGCAGCTTGGTGACAGGGGGCTCGGGCATGAACACTGAAGCTTTCTTT.

This chain links TRBV19 with TRBJ2-3; D remains unclear. Trimming shortened V by 6 bases and J by 5 bases, and 6 bases separated the two germline ends. Germline V lookup: CDR1 LNHDA, CDR2 SQIVND (reference sequence). The CDR3 extends over 11 amino acids. The CDR3 DNA sequence: TGTGCCAGTAGCGCCCGAGATACGCAGTATTTT. Its translation is CASSARDTQYF.

This clonotype occurred many times. The chain recombines TRBV7-3 with TRBJ1-2; D remains ambiguous. Between the trimmed V and J ends, which lost 0 bases and 0 bases, there was a span of 5 bases. Germline lookup yields CDR1 SGHTA and CDR2 FQGTGA. The CDR3 extends over 14 amino acids. The CDR3 DNA follows: TGTGCCAGCAGCTTAACAGGGCCTAACTATGGCTACACCTTC. It specifies CASSLTGPNYGYTF.

The V gene is TRBV4-1, the J gene TRBJ2-2; D is perhaps TRBD2 (6 bases). Trimming took 1 base from V and 1 from J, leaving 13 bases between them. The CDR3 has 17 residues. Germline values: CDR1 MGHRA, CDR2 YSYEKL. CDR3 DNA: TGCGCCAGCAGCCAAGCTAAGAGGGGACTGAACACCGGGGAGCTGTTTTTT. Protein: CASSQAKRGLNTGELFF.

The chain has TRBV9 and TRBJ1-1; D remains unclear. This CDR3 is built from 13 residues. Trimming left V 4 bases short and J 2 bases short, with 9 bases between. Germline-derived CDR1 and CDR2 are SGDLS and YYNGEE. The CDR3 nucleotides are TGTGCCAGCAGCCCTCACTTTAACACTGAAGCTTTCTTT. It specifies CASSPHFNTEAFF.

The chain recombines TRBV5-5 with TRBJ2-1; 7 nucleotides agree with TRBD1. V shed 2 bases, J shed 8 bases, and the junction held 10 bases outside the gene matches. Germline V lookup: CDR1 SGHKS, CDR2 YYEKEE (reference sequence). The CDR3 extends over 15 amino acids. The DNA for the CDR3 is TGTGCCAGCAGCTTCGGAGACAGGGCAGGGGATGAGCAGTTCTTC. Its translation: CASSFGDRAGDEQFF.

This clonotype was observed a few times. The V gene is TRBV29-1, the J gene TRBJ2-5; no firm D call. CDR3 length equals 13 residues. Germline assignment: CDR1 SQVTM and CDR2 ANQGSEA. Trimming took off 1 base at V and 2 bases at J, with 8 bases between the two ends. In nucleotides, the CDR3 is TGCAGCGTTGAAGGAGACGGACAAGAGACCCAGTACTTC. The encoded protein is CSVEGDGQETQYF.

At least ten counts were recorded for this clonotype. The rearrangement joins TRBV24-1 to TRBJ2-1, with D perhaps given as TRBD1 or TRBD2 (5 bases each). CDR1 and CDR2 from the germline V gene are KGHDR and SFDVKD. The CDR3 runs to 14 residues. Trimming cost V 5 bases and J 4 bases, with 11 bases left between them. CDR3 region: CATSATADYNEQFF. Written as DNA, the CDR3 is TGTGCCACCAGTGCGACAGCGGATTACAATGAGCAGTTCTTC.

Only a few counts were recorded for this clonotype. V and J are TRBV29-1 and TRBJ2-1; 11 bases are a match to TRBD2. The CDR3 has 15 residues. The J segment lost 4 bases and the V segment lost 6 bases, leaving 8 bases of the junction unmatched. Germline assignment: CDR1 SQVTM and CDR2 ANQGSEA. In DNA, the CDR3 is TGCAGCGTGGATACCGGGACTAGCGGATACAATGAGCAGTTCTTC. It yields the protein CSVDTGTSGYNEQFF.

This clonotype was picked up many times. This sequence joins TRBV29-1 and TRBJ2-7; D gene unclear. The germline V and J ends were trimmed by 8 bases and 0 bases, with 14 bases remaining between them. Germline V gives CDR1 SQVTM, CDR2 ANQGSEA. The CDR3 loop spans 13 amino acids. CDR3 sequence (DNA): TGCAGCATGCGCCCCGAAAACTCCTACGAGCAGTACTTC. It yields the protein CSMRPENSYEQYF.